Below are 23 T cell receptor beta chains sequenced from a single sample in a study of shared clonotypes between healthy human individuals. This table comes from immunoSEQ multiplex PCR, and its TCRdb copy is limited to in-frame clones, with some not included. The sample carries around 430,000 clones, 79% recorded once. Sequencing was carried out using PBMCs. All receptors derive from a woman between 40 and 50 years old in good health. Some clones in this sample may be carry-over from other donors' samples.

The chain carries TRBV28 and TRBJ1-4; the D is unclear. Germline-derived CDR1 and CDR2 are MDHEN and SYDVKM. This CDR3 is built from 14 residues. V lost 3 bases and J lost 7, with 12 bases in between. In nucleotides, the CDR3 is TGTGCCAGCAGTTTTGATAGGGTGTCTGAAAAACTGTTTTTT. Amino acids: CASSFDRVSEKLFF.

The chain links TRBV6-5 to TRBJ2-1; TRBD2 is a possible D gene (5 bases). This CDR3 has 12 residues. CDR1 and CDR2 from the germline V gene are MNHEY and SVGAGI. V was clipped by 0 bases and J by 9 bases, with 6 bases between them. CDR3 sequence (DNA): TGTGCCAGCAGTTACTCGGGAGCTGAGCAGTTCTTC. Protein product: CASSYSGAEQFF.

The genes are TRBV4-2 and TRBJ2-7, with TRBD1 identical over 9 bases. In germline, CDR1 is LGHNA, CDR2 YNFKEQ. With 1 base clipped from V and 5 bases from J, the junction kept 6 bases outside the gene matches. The CDR3 is 15 residues long. The CDR3 protein is CASSQAGQGGHEQYF. The CDR3 DNA reads TGTGCCAGCAGCCAAGCGGGACAGGGTGGCCACGAGCAGTACTTC.

The chain uses TRBV6-4 and TRBJ1-1; TRBD1 agrees at 7 bases. This CDR3 spans 14 amino acids. Germline V gene lookup returns CDR1 MRHNA and CDR2 SNTAGT. V lost 8 bases and J lost 0; bases outside the gene matches: 6. The CDR3 here is CASSQGGMNTEAFF. CDR3 coding DNA: TGTGCCAGCTCTCAGGGGGGGATGAACACTGAAGCTTTCTTT.

This clone has just one count. The gene calls are TRBV6-5 and TRBJ1-5; 7 bases map to TRBD1. The CDR3 totals 15 residues. From germline, CDR1 is MNHEY and CDR2 SVGAGI. The trim removed 6 bases at V and 3 bases at J, leaving 8 bases unmatched. CDR3 residues: CASSPGGGFNQPQHF. DNA for the CDR3: TGTGCCAGCAGCCCAGGAGGGGGCTTCAATCAGCCCCAGCATTTT.

The chain has TRBV4-2 and TRBJ1-3; 10 nucleotides align to TRBD1. The CDR3 runs to 19 residues. CDR1 is LGHNA and CDR2 is YNFKEQ in the germline V gene. V dropped 2 bases and J dropped 3; count of bases not matched to a gene: 13. CDR3 nucleotides: TGTGCCAGCAGCCAACTTTCCGGGACAGGGGTTCGGTTTGGAAACACCATATATTTT. As protein: CASSQLSGTGVRFGNTIYF.

A word on this clone: A far larger clone is only one base removed, so a read error is likely. Other DNA sequences of this sample code for an identical CDR3. CDR3 in amino acids: CSVNEDGGGNYGYTF. The CDR3 coding sequence is TGCAGCGTTAATGAGGACGGCGGGGGCAACTATGGCTACACCTTC. V and J are TRBV29-1 and TRBJ1-2, with TRBD1 as a possible D gene (6 bases). Germline CDR1 reads SQVTM; CDR2 reads ANQGSEA. The CDR3 extends over 15 amino acids. Trimming pared 5 bases from V and 2 bases from J, leaving 18 bases between. Supplemented by reference TRBV29-1 and TRBJ1-2, the full variable domain reads SAVISQKPSRDICQRGTSLTIQCQVDSQVTMMFWYRQQPGQSLTLIATANQGSEATYESGFVIDKFPISRPNLTFSTLTVSNMSPEDSSIYLCSVNEDGGGNYGYTFGSGTRLTVV.

The V gene is TRBV29-1, the J gene TRBJ2-5; 11 nucleotides align to TRBD1. The CDR3 covers 13 residues. Germline V gene data show CDR1 as SQVTM and CDR2 as ANQGSEA. Trimming at V came to 5 bases and at J to 5 bases, leaving 4 bases not matched to a gene. The CDR3 region is CSVRTGGGETQYF. CDR3 nucleotide sequence: TGCAGCGTTAGGACAGGGGGCGGTGAGACCCAGTACTTC.

The chain uses TRBV27 and TRBJ2-7; no clear D gene. The germline V gene encodes CDR1 MNHEY and CDR2 SMNVEV (reference sequence). V was trimmed by 3 bases and J by 2 bases, leaving 11 bases between them. This CDR3 spans 14 amino acids. This CDR3 is CASSFRRPPYEQYF. CDR3 bases: TGTGCCAGCAGTTTTCGCAGACCCCCCTACGAGCAGTACTTC.

The V and J genes are TRBV25-1 and TRBJ2-5, with 7 nucleotides matching TRBD1. The CDR3 has 13 amino acids. J gave up 5 bases and V 6 bases, and 6 bases lay outside the gene matches. CDR1 is MGHDK and CDR2 is SYGVNS in the germline V gene. CDR3 DNA sequence: TGTGCCAGCAGGGAGACAGGGTTGGAGACCCAGTACTTC. Encoded protein: CASRETGLETQYF. Combining the CDR3 with reference TRBV25-1 and TRBJ2-5 gives the whole variable domain EADIYQTPRYLVIGTGKKITLECSQTMGHDKMYWYQQDPGMELHLIHYSYGVNSTEKGDLSSESTVSRIRTEHFPLTLESARPSHTSQYLCASRETGLETQYFGPGTRLLVL.

V gene TRBV4-3 combines with J gene TRBJ2-3, with D unclear. Germline V gives CDR1 LGHNA, CDR2 YSLEER. Trimming shortened V by 3 bases and J by 0 bases, and 7 bases separated the two germline ends. There are 14 residues in the CDR3. The CDR3 loop reads CASSQGSSTDTQYF. The CDR3, as DNA: TGCGCCAGCAGCCAGGGATCTAGCACAGATACGCAGTATTTT.

The chain recombines TRBV25-1 with TRBJ2-5; no firm D call. The CDR3 is 16 residues long. Trimming shortened V by 5 bases and J by 2 bases, and 18 bases separated the two germline ends. Germline V gene data show CDR1 as MGHDK and CDR2 as SYGVNS. The chain's CDR3 is CASSKGHTMGQETQYF. The DNA of the CDR3 is TGTGCCAGCAGTAAAGGCCACACGATGGGACAAGAGACCCAGTACTTC.

The chain carries TRBV5-1 and TRBJ1-3; D gene unclear. The CDR3 has 13 amino acids. The germline gives CDR1 SGHRS, CDR2 YFSETQ. V was clipped by 4 bases and J by 2 bases, with 7 bases between them. The CDR3 sequence is CASSPEAGNTIYF. The CDR3 nucleotides read TGCGCCAGCAGCCCGGAGGCTGGAAACACCATATATTTT.

The chain employs TRBV18 and TRBJ2-3; 10 bases map to TRBD2. CDR3 length: 15 residues. Germline lookup yields CDR1 KGHSH and CDR2 LQKENI. The V gene end was trimmed by 0 bases and the J gene end by 3 bases; junction bases not matched to a gene: 0. The CDR3 region is CASSPPAGGTDTQYF. CDR3 DNA: TGTGCCAGCTCACCACCAGCGGGGGGGACAGATACGCAGTATTTT.

This clone was found a few times. This chain links TRBV10-3 with TRBJ1-2; the D is unclear. Between the trimmed V and J ends, which lost 6 bases and 2 bases, there was a span of 13 bases. This CDR3 contains 14 residues. Looked up from germline, CDR1 is ENHRY and CDR2 is SYGVKD. The CDR3 DNA sequence: TGTGCCATCAGCGTTCACGAACACAACTATGGCTACACCTTC. Protein product: CAISVHEHNYGYTF.

This clone is a singleton in its sample. The J gene is TRBJ1-4, the V gene TRBV10-3; possible D gene TRBD1, 5 bases. This CDR3 spans 13 amino acids. Germline V CDR1 and CDR2: ENHRY, SYGVKD. V lost 10 bases and J lost 8, with 17 bases in between. The CDR3 loop is CATGAGMGEKLFF. The DNA of the CDR3 is TGTGCCACCGGGGCGGGGATGGGGGAAAAACTGTTTTTT.

This clone occurred a few times. The chain combines TRBV27 with TRBJ2-5; D unresolved. The CDR3 is 15 amino acids. V gave up 2 bases and J gave up 2 bases, with 12 bases separating them. CDR1 and CDR2 from the germline V gene are MNHEY and SMNVEV (reference sequence). CDR3 in DNA: TGTGCCAGCAGTTTAACCCTTACAAATCAAGAGACCCAGTACTTC. Residues: CASSLTLTNQETQYF.

The rearrangement links TRBV10-3 to TRBJ2-7; D gene ambiguous. This CDR3 contains 16 residues. Germline values: CDR1 ENHRY, CDR2 SYGVKD. Trimming took 0 bases from V and 0 from J, leaving 12 bases between them. CDR3 amino acids: CAISESYSRPSYEQYF. Written as DNA, the CDR3 is TGTGCCATCAGTGAGTCTTATTCGAGGCCCTCCTACGAGCAGTACTTC.

The rearrangement links TRBV2 to TRBJ2-5; D uncertain. CDR1 and CDR2 (germline): SNHLY, FYNNEI. CDR3 size: 12 residues. V shed 1 base and J shed 5 bases, with 5 bases lying between them. The CDR3 reads CASSEGGETQYF. CDR3 coding DNA: TGTGCCAGCAGTGAAGGGGGTGAGACCCAGTACTTC.

The rearrangement uses TRBV28 and TRBJ2-7; TRBD1 matches 8 bases. The junction had 4 bases not matched to a gene; V was cut back by 2 bases and J by 4 bases. This CDR3 spans 14 amino acids. From germline, CDR1 is MDHEN and CDR2 SYDVKM. In nucleotides, the CDR3 is TGTGCCAGCAGTTTAAGGAACAGGGGGTACGAGCAGTACTTC. This encodes CASSLRNRGYEQYF.

The genes are TRBV10-1 and TRBJ1-1, with D tentatively TRBD1 (5 bases). In germline, CDR1 is WNHNN, CDR2 SYGVQD (reference sequence). The CDR3 covers 13 residues. V was pared by 6 bases and J by 3 bases, with 11 bases between. The CDR3 nucleotides read TGCGCCAGCAGAGGGGCAAGGGACACTGAAGCTTTCTTT. Its translation is CASRGARDTEAFF.

The V call is TRBV7-8, the J call TRBJ2-7; 15 positions match TRBD2. CDR1 and CDR2 (germline): SGHVS, FQNEAQ. V dropped 1 base and J dropped 3; count of bases not matched to a gene: 7. The CDR3 runs to 18 residues. The CDR3 loop reads CASSLVPGLAGGGYEQYF. CDR3 in DNA: TGTGCCAGCAGCTTAGTCCCGGGACTAGCGGGAGGCGGCTACGAGCAGTACTTC.

This clone was counted a few times. The chain employs TRBV4-1 and TRBJ2-7, with D perhaps matching TRBD2 (6 bases). Per germline, CDR1 MGHRA and CDR2 YSYEKL. This CDR3 is built from 14 residues. Trimming pared 5 bases from V and 7 bases from J, leaving 18 bases between. The CDR3 DNA reads as TGCGCCAGCAGCTTAGTAGCGGCCCCCGGGGAGCAGTACTTC. It specifies CASSLVAAPGEQYF.